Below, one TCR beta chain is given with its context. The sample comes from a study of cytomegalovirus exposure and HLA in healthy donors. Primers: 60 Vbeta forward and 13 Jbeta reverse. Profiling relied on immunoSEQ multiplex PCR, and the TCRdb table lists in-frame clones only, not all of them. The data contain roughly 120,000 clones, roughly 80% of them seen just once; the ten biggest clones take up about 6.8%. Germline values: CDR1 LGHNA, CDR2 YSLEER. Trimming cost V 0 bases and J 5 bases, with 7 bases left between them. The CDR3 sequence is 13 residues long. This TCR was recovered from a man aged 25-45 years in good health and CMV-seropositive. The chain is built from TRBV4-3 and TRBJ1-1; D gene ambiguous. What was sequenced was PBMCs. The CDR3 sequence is CASSQEGGTEAFF. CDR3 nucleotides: TGCGCCAGCAGCCAAGAAGGAGGAACTGAAGCTTTCTTT.